A single sample is the source of the 7 T cell receptor beta chains below, sequenced in a study of human T cells and chemical hapten exposure. Time point given: patch test 3, about 24 weeks after DPC sensitization. Treatment noted: therapeutic diphenylcyclopropenone sensitization with weekly scalp DPC. TCRdb re-called the RACE reads through MiXCR, storing one row per CDR3 protein. Of approximately 80,000 distinct CDR3 sequences listed, 11% were seen once; the top ten hold more than 3%. Specimen: whole blood, collected in connection with sensitization to the hapten diphenylcyclopropenone (DPC). The receptor source for this set is a woman aged 45-65 years with alopecia areata. Some clones in this sample may be carry-over from other donors' samples.

Details on this clonotype: Being one base from a much bigger clone, this may be a read error. The chain carries TRBV2 and TRBJ2-1; 7 bases are shared with TRBD2. This CDR3 contains 14 residues. In germline, CDR1 is SNHLY, CDR2 FYNNEI. The CDR3 loop reads CASRLASSYNEQLF. DNA of the CDR3: TGTGCCAGCAGACTAGCGAGCTCCTACAATGAGCAGCTCTTC.

This clonotype was found a few times. J is TRBJ2-5 and V is TRBV12-3 or TRBV12-4; 7 positions match TRBD1. This CDR3 comprises 13 residues. The J segment lost 6 bases and the V segment lost 3 bases, leaving 4 bases of the junction unmatched. CDR3 coding DNA: TGTGCCAGCAGTTTGTACAGGGGCCAGACCCAGTACTTC. As protein: CASSLYRGQTQYF.

This clonotype has more than one count but fewer than ten. The rearrangement links TRBV6-2 or TRBV6-3 to TRBJ2-7; TRBD2 matches 15 bases. V gave up 4 bases and J gave up 4 bases; unmatched junction bases: 5. CDR3 length equals 16 residues. Germline V gene sequence: CDR1 MNHEY, CDR2 SVGEGT. Here the CDR3 DNA reads TGTGCCAGCAGTTCCACCGGGACTAGCGGGAGGTACGAGCAGTACTTC. It specifies CASSSTGTSGRYEQYF.

The rearrangement uses TRBV29-1 and TRBJ2-2; no clear D gene. The germline V gene encodes CDR1 SQVTM and CDR2 ANQGSEA. The ends were cut back, 4 bases at V and 10 bases at J, with 10 bases in the middle. The CDR3 covers 11 residues. The CDR3 protein is CSVAQSKELFF. CDR3 DNA sequence: TGCAGCGTTGCCCAATCAAAGGAGCTGTTTTTT.

At least ten counts were recorded for this clonotype. This rearrangement joins TRBV30 to TRBJ2-1; D might be TRBD2 (6 bases). Germline CDR1 GTSNPN, CDR2 SVGIG (reference sequence). This CDR3 has 12 amino acids. V was trimmed by 4 bases and J by 15 bases, leaving 19 bases between them. The CDR3 nucleotides are TGTGCCTGGACCTCCGGTCGGGAGAGCCTGTTCTTC. Amino acid sequence: CAWTSGRESLFF.

This clonotype was counted ten times or more. CDR3 sequence (DNA): TGTGCCATCAGTGAGTCGTTGGGACAGGGGGCGGGAAGAAGTCAGCCCCAGCATTTT. It yields the protein CAISESLGQGAGRSQPQHF. The chain links TRBV10-3 to TRBJ1-5, with TRBD1 matching 12 bases. V dropped 0 bases and J dropped 6; count of bases not matched to a gene: 12. Germline lookup yields CDR1 ENHRY and CDR2 SYGVKD. The CDR3 is made up of 19 amino acids.

Only a few counts were recorded for this clonotype. The V gene is TRBV7-2, the J gene TRBJ2-7, with 13 bases fitting TRBD2. Germline V gene sequence: CDR1 SGHTA, CDR2 FQGNSA. This CDR3 spans 14 amino acids. Trimming at V came to 8 bases and at J to 6 bases, leaving 7 bases not matched to a gene. CDR3 sequence (DNA): TGTGCCAGCGGATTCGGACTAGCGGGAGTCGAGCAGTACTTC. This translates into CASGFGLAGVEQYF.